This TCR beta chain appears in the sequencing data of a study of T cell responses to AZD1222 COVID-19 vaccine. Study-wide findings and caveats: A mostly white British donor set with more females was recruited, and clonal diversity was possibly underestimated. Spike-specific TCR breadth and depth were elevated following two AZD1222 doses. At study baseline, merely six AZD1222 recipients were seropositive. Dominant at 160-218 and 743-854, vaccine-associated CD4 TCRs also spanned spike.

Sequencing was performed with immunoSEQ multiplex PCR; in TCRdb, only in-frame clones are kept and a portion is missing. The table records 150,000 to 200,000 clones, roughly nine tenths of them present only once. This CDR3 spans 11 amino acids. Per germline, CDR1 DFQATT and CDR2 SNEGSKA (reference sequence). Between the trimmed V and J ends, which lost 5 bases and 3 bases, there was a span of 7 bases. In regard to this clone: No antigen is known for it.

The source of this sequence is an adult who received the MenACWY meningococcal vaccine as a control. The chain employs TRBV20-1 and TRBJ1-1; D is unclear. Sequenced here: peripheral blood, sampled 28 days after the second dose of the MenACWY control vaccine. CDR3 DNA: TGCAGTGCTGCTGATCACACTGAAGCTTTCTTT. Translated: CSAADHTEAFF.